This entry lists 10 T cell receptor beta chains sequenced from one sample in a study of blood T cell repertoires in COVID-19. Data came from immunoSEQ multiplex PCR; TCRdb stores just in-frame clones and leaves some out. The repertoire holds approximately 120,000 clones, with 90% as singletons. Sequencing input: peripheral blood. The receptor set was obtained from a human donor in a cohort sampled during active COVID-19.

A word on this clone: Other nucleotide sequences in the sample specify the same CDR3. The chain's CDR3 is CASSDRGFTEAFF. The CDR3 DNA is TGTGCCAGCAGTGACAGGGGGTTCACTGAAGCTTTCTTT. The chain is built from TRBV6-1 and TRBJ1-1, with TRBD1 identical over 7 bases. V trimming: 3 bases; J trimming: 4 bases; junction bases outside the gene matches: 2. The CDR3 length is 13 residues. Per germline, CDR1 MNHNS and CDR2 SASEGT.

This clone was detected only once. CDR3 DNA: TGTGCCAGCGATACTAGCGGGGGTTCCTACAATGAGCAGTTCTTC. Translated: CASDTSGGSYNEQFF. The chain combines TRBV6-5 with TRBJ2-1, with 11 bases matching TRBD2. J gave up 1 base and V 8 bases, and 4 bases lay outside the gene matches. Germline V gene data show CDR1 as MNHEY and CDR2 as SVGAGI. This CDR3 contains 15 residues.

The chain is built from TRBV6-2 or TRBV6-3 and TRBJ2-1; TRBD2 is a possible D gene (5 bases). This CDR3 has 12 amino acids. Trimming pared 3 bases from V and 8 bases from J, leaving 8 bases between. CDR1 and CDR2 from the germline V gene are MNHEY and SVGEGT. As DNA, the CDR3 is TGTGCCAGCAGTTATCCCGGGGATGAGCAGTTCTTC. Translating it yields CASSYPGDEQFF.

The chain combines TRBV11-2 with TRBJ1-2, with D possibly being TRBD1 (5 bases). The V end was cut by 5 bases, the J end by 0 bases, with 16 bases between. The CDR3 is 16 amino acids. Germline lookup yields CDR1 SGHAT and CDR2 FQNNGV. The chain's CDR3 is CASSLLRGRTNYGYTF. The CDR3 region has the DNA TGTGCCAGCAGCCTCTTGCGGGGGAGAACTAACTATGGCTACACCTTC.

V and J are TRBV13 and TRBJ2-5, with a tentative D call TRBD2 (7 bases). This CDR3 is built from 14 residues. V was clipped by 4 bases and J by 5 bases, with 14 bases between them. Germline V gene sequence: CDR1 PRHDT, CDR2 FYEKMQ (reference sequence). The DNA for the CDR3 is TGTGCCAGCAGCTCCCGGGGGGCTAAGGAGACCCAGTACTTC. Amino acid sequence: CASSSRGAKETQYF.

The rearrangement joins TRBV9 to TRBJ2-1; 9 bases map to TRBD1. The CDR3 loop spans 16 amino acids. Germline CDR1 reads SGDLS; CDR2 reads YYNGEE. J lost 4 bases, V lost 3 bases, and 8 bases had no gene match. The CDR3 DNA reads TGTGCCAGCAGCGGTAGAGGGGGACAGGGTTACAATGAGCAGTTCTTC. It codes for CASSGRGGQGYNEQFF.

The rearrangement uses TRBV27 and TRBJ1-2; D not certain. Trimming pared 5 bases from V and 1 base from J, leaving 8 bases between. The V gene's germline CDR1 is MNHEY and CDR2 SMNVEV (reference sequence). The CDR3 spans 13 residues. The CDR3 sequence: CASSGPFNYGYTF. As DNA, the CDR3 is TGTGCCAGCAGTGGGCCCTTTAACTATGGCTACACCTTC.

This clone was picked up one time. The CDR3 protein is CASRLTLDRGTDTQYF. CDR3 bases: TGTGCCAGCAGACTAACCCTAGACAGGGGCACAGATACGCAGTATTTT. The chain employs TRBV5-5 and TRBJ2-3, with TRBD1 matching over 7 bases. The trim removed 5 bases at V and 1 base at J, leaving 10 bases unmatched. In germline, CDR1 is SGHKS, CDR2 YYEKEE (reference sequence). The CDR3 extends over 16 amino acids.

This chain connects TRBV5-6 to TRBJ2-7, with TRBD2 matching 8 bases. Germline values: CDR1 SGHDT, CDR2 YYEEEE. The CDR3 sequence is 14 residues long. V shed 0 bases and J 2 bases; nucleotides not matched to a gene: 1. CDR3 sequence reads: CASSLGREAYEQYF. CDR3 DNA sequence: TGTGCCAGCAGCTTGGGGCGGGAGGCCTACGAGCAGTACTTC.

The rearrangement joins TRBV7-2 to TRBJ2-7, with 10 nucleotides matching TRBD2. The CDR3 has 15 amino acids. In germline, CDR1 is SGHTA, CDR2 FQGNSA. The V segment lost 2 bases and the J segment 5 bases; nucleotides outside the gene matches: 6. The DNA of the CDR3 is TGTGCCAGCAGCTTACAGCGGGGGGGATTCGACGAGCAGTACTTC. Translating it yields CASSLQRGGFDEQYF.